The 25 T cell receptor beta chains presented below share a single source sample, sequenced in a study of T cell responses to AZD1222 COVID-19 vaccine. Sequencing was performed with immunoSEQ multiplex PCR; in TCRdb, only in-frame clones are kept and a portion is missing. The top ten hold approximately 5.3% of the sample, which has over 110,000 clones, 93% seen once. The sequencing used peripheral blood, collected on day 0 of AZD1222 vaccination. Every receptor here comes from an adult in good health.

CDR3 DNA: TGCGCCAGCAGATCCGGGACAGGTTTCAATCAGCCCCAGCATTTT. Translating gives CASRSGTGFNQPQHF. The chain has TRBV10-2 and TRBJ1-5; 8 nucleotides agree with TRBD1. Trimming at V came to 6 bases and at J to 3 bases, leaving 7 bases not matched to a gene. The length of the CDR3 is 15 residues. Germline CDR1 WSHSY, CDR2 SAAADI.

The rearrangement uses TRBV6-5 and TRBJ2-7; the D gene is possibly TRBD2 (5 bases). V was clipped by 1 base and J by 0 bases, with 7 bases between them. This CDR3 is built from 14 residues. CDR1 and CDR2 (germline): MNHEY, SVGAGI. CDR3 residues: CASSYYRDSYEQYF. The CDR3, as DNA: TGTGCCAGCAGTTACTACCGGGACTCCTACGAGCAGTACTTC.

This chain connects TRBV4-3 to TRBJ1-3; D ambiguous. CDR1 and CDR2 (germline): LGHNA, YSLEER. This CDR3 is 17 amino acids long. V lost 2 bases and J lost 6, with 20 bases in between. DNA of the CDR3: TGCGCCAGCAGCCAAAGGAAGGGCCCGTCTGTAGAAAACACCATATATTTT. Protein: CASSQRKGPSVENTIYF.

The rearrangement links TRBV4-2 to TRBJ1-3, with D possibly being TRBD1 (5 bases). This CDR3 region has 16 residues. The germline V and J ends were trimmed by 0 bases and 1 base, with 10 bases remaining between them. Germline V gives CDR1 LGHNA, CDR2 YNFKEQ. This chain's CDR3 is CASSQDGGASGNTIYF. The CDR3 DNA reads as TGTGCCAGCAGCCAAGATGGCGGGGCTTCTGGAAACACCATATATTTT.

The genes are TRBV21-1 and TRBJ1-1. TRBV21-1 has pseudogene status. The CDR3 consists of 13 residues. The CDR3 DNA sequence: TGTGCCAGCAGCAAAATAAGCCGGCCGAGGGCTTTCTTT. Its translation is CASSKISRPRAFF.

The gene calls are TRBV7-3 and TRBJ2-3; D possibly corresponds to TRBD2 (6 bases). Germline lookup yields CDR1 SGHTA and CDR2 FQGTGA. The CDR3 loop spans 17 amino acids. Trimming pared 5 bases from V and 1 base from J, leaving 19 bases between. The CDR3, as DNA: TGTGCCAGCAGCCCCGCGGGACTCCGATCCGGCACAGATACGCAGTATTTT. As protein: CASSPAGLRSGTDTQYF.

This chain links TRBV5-1 with TRBJ2-7, with 8 nucleotides matching TRBD1. Germline V CDR1 and CDR2: SGHRS, YFSETQ. Trimming cost V 2 bases and J 5 bases; bases outside gene matches: 6. The CDR3 has 14 amino acids. This chain's CDR3 is CASSLGQGRNEQYF. The CDR3 nucleotides are TGCGCCAGCAGCTTAGGACAGGGAAGAAACGAGCAGTACTTC.

The gene calls are TRBV7-2 and TRBJ2-3; 11 bases agree with TRBD2. This CDR3 spans 16 amino acids. V shed 5 bases, J shed 1 base, and the junction held 5 bases outside the gene matches. CDR1 is SGHTA, CDR2 FQGNSA, per germline. The CDR3 DNA reads as TGTGCCAGCAGCACTCTAGCGGGGGGAGGCACAGATACGCAGTATTTT. Translated, it gives CASSTLAGGGTDTQYF.

The chain uses TRBV5-1 and TRBJ1-1; D remains ambiguous. Germline-derived CDR1 and CDR2 are SGHRS and YFSETQ. V was shortened by 2 bases and J by 1 base, with 9 bases between the two germline ends. The CDR3 spans 14 residues. DNA of the CDR3: TGCGCCAGCAGCTTTGCAGGCTCGAACACTGAAGCTTTCTTT. Protein: CASSFAGSNTEAFF.

This chain connects TRBV2 to TRBJ2-2; tentative D call: TRBD2 (6 bases). Between the trimmed V and J ends, which lost 4 bases and 2 bases, there was a span of 17 bases. CDR1 SNHLY and CDR2 FYNNEI come from the germline V gene. This CDR3 region has 17 residues. CDR3 bases: TGTGCCAGCAGTGCCCAAACTAGCAGAATTAACACCGGGGAGCTGTTTTTT. Its protein is CASSAQTSRINTGELFF.

The chain links TRBV2 to TRBJ1-6; D ambiguous. This CDR3 is built from 14 residues. The V gene's germline CDR1 is SNHLY and CDR2 FYNNEI. The V and J ends lost 10 bases and 9 bases respectively, with 19 bases between them. The CDR3 loop reads CAITREPGSSPLHF. In nucleotides, the CDR3 is TGTGCCATTACCCGGGAGCCGGGTAGTTCACCCCTCCACTTT.

The chain joins TRBV4-1 to TRBJ1-3; perhaps TRBD1 as D (6 bases). V lost 3 bases, J lost 4 bases, and 13 bases lay in between. Germline CDR1 and CDR2: MGHRA and YSYEKL. The CDR3 length is 15 residues. The CDR3 nucleotides read TGCGCCAGCAGCCAGGGGGACACGGGAGGAAACACCATATATTTT. This sequence encodes CASSQGDTGGNTIYF.

V usage is TRBV5-4 and J usage is TRBJ1-2; D is uncertain. The CDR3 spans 13 residues. With 2 bases removed from V and 4 bases from J, the gap between germline ends came to 9 bases. The germline V gene has CDR1 SGHNT and CDR2 YYREEE (reference sequence). CDR3 in amino acids: CASSFERTYGYTF. For the CDR3, the DNA is TGTGCCAGCAGCTTTGAAAGGACCTATGGCTACACCTTC.

The V gene is TRBV3-1 (or the pseudogene TRBV3-2), the J gene TRBJ1-6, with D unresolved. V lost 3 bases and J 7 bases, leaving 10 bases between the germline ends. Per the germline V gene, CDR1 is LGHDT and CDR2 is YNNKEL (reference sequence). The CDR3 spans 14 residues. The DNA of the CDR3 is TGTGCCAGCAGCCAGGCAAATACAAATTCACCCCTCCACTTT. Protein product: CASSQANTNSPLHF.

The genes are TRBV7-9 and TRBJ2-5; D is tentatively TRBD1 or TRBD2 (5 bases each). Trimming left V 5 bases short and J 6 bases short, with 13 bases between. CDR3 size: 13 residues. Per germline, CDR1 SEHNR and CDR2 FQNEAQ (reference sequence). The CDR3 bases are TGTGCCAGCAGCCGGGACCTTGGGAAGACCCAGTACTTC. Amino acids: CASSRDLGKTQYF.

This rearrangement joins TRBV19 to TRBJ2-7, with D possibly being TRBD1 (5 bases). The CDR3 runs 13 residues. Trimming took off 5 bases at V and 2 bases at J, with 10 bases between the two ends. Germline V gene sequence: CDR1 LNHDA, CDR2 SQIVND (reference sequence). The CDR3 protein is CASSPPDTYEQYF. DNA of the CDR3: TGTGCCAGTAGTCCACCGGACACCTACGAGCAGTACTTC.

The rearrangement joins TRBV6-1 to TRBJ2-2, with D perhaps matching TRBD1 or TRBD2 (5 bases each). The CDR3 contains 14 residues. CDR1 and CDR2 (germline): MNHNS, SASEGT. Between the trimmed V and J ends, which lost 2 bases and 6 bases, there was a span of 10 bases. The CDR3 nucleotides read TGTGCCAGCAGTGAAAAGAGGGGATCCGGGGAGCTGTTTTTT. It encodes CASSEKRGSGELFF.

This clone showed up just once. The chain couples TRBV4-3 to TRBJ1-2; 7 nucleotides match TRBD1. V trimming: 2 bases; J trimming: 2 bases; junction bases outside the gene matches: 2. CDR3 length equals 14 residues. From germline, CDR1 is LGHNA and CDR2 YSLEER. Here the CDR3 DNA reads TGCGCCAGCAGCCAACCGGACAGGAACTATGGCTACACCTTC. Residues: CASSQPDRNYGYTF.

The V call is TRBV18, the J call TRBJ2-1; D unresolved. Germline V lookup: CDR1 KGHSH, CDR2 LQKENI. This CDR3 is 17 amino acids long. Trimming left V 0 bases short and J 5 bases short, with 17 bases between. Written as DNA, the CDR3 is TGTGCCAGCTCACCACCTTCTCCAGCGTTCAGAGACAATGAGCAGTTCTTC. It translates to CASSPPSPAFRDNEQFF.

The rearrangement links TRBV30 to TRBJ1-1; 8 nucleotides align to TRBD1. The CDR3 length is 14 residues. J lost 3 bases, V lost 4 bases, and 7 bases had no gene match. CDR1 is GTSNPN and CDR2 is SVGIG in the germline V gene (reference sequence). CDR3 protein: CAWNGQGLDTEAFF. The CDR3 DNA reads TGTGCCTGGAATGGACAGGGTTTGGACACTGAAGCTTTCTTT.

V gene TRBV28 combines with J gene TRBJ2-7; 11 nucleotides align to TRBD1. This CDR3 spans 14 amino acids. V gave up 6 bases and J gave up 4 bases; unmatched junction bases: 5. Germline assignment: CDR1 MDHEN and CDR2 SYDVKM. Written as DNA, the CDR3 is TGTGCCAGCAGCTGGACAGGGGGCAGGTACGAGCAGTACTTC. It specifies CASSWTGGRYEQYF.

The rearrangement links TRBV5-1 to TRBJ2-3; D is ambiguous. Germline V gene sequence: CDR1 SGHRS, CDR2 YFSETQ. CDR3 size: 13 residues. Trimming took 3 bases from V and 4 from J, leaving 9 bases between them. CDR3 coding DNA: TGCGCCAGCAGCTCCCGGACCCCAGATACGCAGTATTTT. Translating gives CASSSRTPDTQYF.

This chain connects TRBV3-1 (or the pseudogene TRBV3-2) to TRBJ1-6; D gene uncertain. V shed 4 bases and J shed 5 bases, with 9 bases lying between them. Germline-derived CDR1 and CDR2 are LGHDT and YNNKEL (reference sequence). This CDR3 is built from 14 residues. The CDR3: CASSLRVDNSPLHF. CDR3 nucleotides: TGTGCCAGCAGCCTCCGGGTCGATAATTCACCCCTCCACTTT.

The V call is TRBV7-8, the J call TRBJ2-3; the D is unclear. The germline V and J ends were trimmed by 5 bases and 3 bases, with 15 bases remaining between them. Germline-derived CDR1 and CDR2 are SGHVS and FQNEAQ. This CDR3 has 15 residues. CDR3 region: CASSHSAPFTDTQYF. In DNA form, the CDR3 reads TGTGCCAGCAGCCATTCCGCCCCCTTTACAGATACGCAGTATTTT. The full variable domain, in which reference TRBV7-8 and TRBJ2-3 provide the parts outside the CDR3, is GAGVSQSPRYKVAKRGQDVALRCDPISGHVSLFWYQQALGQGPEFLTYFQNEAQLDKSGLPSDRFFAERPEGSVSTLKIQRTQQEDSAVYLCASSHSAPFTDTQYFGPGTRLTVL.

The gene calls are TRBV7-8 and TRBJ2-7; 11 positions agree with TRBD2. J lost 7 bases, V lost 1 base, and 6 bases had no gene match. The CDR3 length is 15 residues. The V gene's germline CDR1 is SGHVS and CDR2 FQNEAQ. CDR3 protein: CASSLETSGSQEQYF. The CDR3 coding sequence is TGTGCCAGCAGCTTAGAAACTAGCGGGAGCCAGGAGCAGTACTTC.